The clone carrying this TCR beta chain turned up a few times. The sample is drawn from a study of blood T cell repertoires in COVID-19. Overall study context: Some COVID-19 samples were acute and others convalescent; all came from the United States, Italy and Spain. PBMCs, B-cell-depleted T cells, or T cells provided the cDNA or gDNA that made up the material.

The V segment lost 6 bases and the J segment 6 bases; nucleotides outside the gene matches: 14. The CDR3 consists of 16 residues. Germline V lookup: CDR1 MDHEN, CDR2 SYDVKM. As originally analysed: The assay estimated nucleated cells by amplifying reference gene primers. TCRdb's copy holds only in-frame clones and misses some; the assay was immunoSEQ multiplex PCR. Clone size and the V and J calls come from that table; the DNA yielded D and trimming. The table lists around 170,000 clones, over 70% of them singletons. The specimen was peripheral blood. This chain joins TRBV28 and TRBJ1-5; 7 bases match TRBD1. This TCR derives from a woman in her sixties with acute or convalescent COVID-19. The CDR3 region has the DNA TGTGCCAGCAGAAAAAGACAGGGACGGGCGGGTCAGCCCCAGCATTTT. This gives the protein CASRKRQGRAGQPQHF.